The sequence of this TCR beta chain was determined in a study of cytomegalovirus exposure and HLA in healthy donors. Looking at the study overall: Of several hundred genotyped donors, about 80% clustered with self-reported Caucasian donors. Findings and caveats of the study: No immune exposure information besides CMV serostatus was available. Among the sequence variants, a highly shared cluster was likely an artifact of sequencing.

After removal of 3 bases from V and 3 bases from J, the junction contained 4 bases not matched to a gene. Germline loops: CDR1 LGHNA, CDR2 YNFKEQ. The CDR3 runs to 15 residues. Vbeta (60) and Jbeta (13) primers were used in the PCR. Using immunoSEQ multiplex PCR, the repertoire was profiled, and TCRdb retains in-frame clones only, with some absent. In the table there are some 150,000 clones, 55% to 70% of which are singletons. As concerns this clone: Its antigen is still unknown.

Donors in the study were healthy people who gave bone marrow. Sequencing was performed on PBMCs. This TCR was sampled from a woman aged 55-69 years in good health and CMV-seropositive. J is TRBJ1-2 and V is TRBV4-2, with 10 bases that match TRBD1. CDR3 in amino acids: CASSHGTGAYYGYTF. The CDR3 DNA follows: TGTGCCAGCAGCCACGGGACAGGGGCCTACTATGGCTACACCTTC.